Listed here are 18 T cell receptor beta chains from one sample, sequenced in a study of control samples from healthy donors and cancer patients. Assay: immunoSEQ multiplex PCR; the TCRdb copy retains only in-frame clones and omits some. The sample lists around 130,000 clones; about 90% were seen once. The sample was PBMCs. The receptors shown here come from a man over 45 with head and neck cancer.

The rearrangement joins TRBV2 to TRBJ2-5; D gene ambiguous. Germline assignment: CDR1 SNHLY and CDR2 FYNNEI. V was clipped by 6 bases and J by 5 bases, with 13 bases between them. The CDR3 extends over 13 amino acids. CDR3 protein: CASRTWATETQYF. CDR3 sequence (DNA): TGTGCCAGCAGAACGTGGGCCACTGAGACCCAGTACTTC.

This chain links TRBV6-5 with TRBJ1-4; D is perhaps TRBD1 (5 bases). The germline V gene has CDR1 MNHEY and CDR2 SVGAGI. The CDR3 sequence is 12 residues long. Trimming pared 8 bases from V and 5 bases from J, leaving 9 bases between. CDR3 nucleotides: TGTGCCAGCGGGGGGATGAATGAAAAACTGTTTTTT. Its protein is CASGGMNEKLFF.

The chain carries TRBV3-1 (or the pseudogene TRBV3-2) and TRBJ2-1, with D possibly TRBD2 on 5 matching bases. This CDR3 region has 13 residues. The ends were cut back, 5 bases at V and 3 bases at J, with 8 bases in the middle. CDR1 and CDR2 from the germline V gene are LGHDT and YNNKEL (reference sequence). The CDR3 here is CASSARDYNEQFF. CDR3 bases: TGTGCCAGCAGCGCCCGGGACTACAATGAGCAGTTCTTC.

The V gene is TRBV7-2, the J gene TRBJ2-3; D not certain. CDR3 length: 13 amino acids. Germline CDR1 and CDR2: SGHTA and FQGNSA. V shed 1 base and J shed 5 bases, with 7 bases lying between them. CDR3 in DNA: TGTGCCAGCAGCTTAGGATGGGGAGATACGCAGTATTTT. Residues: CASSLGWGDTQYF.

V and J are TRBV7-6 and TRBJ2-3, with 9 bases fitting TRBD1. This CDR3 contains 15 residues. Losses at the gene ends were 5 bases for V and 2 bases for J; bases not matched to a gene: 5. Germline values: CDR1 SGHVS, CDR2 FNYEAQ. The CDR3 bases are TGTGCCAGCAGCACCACAGGGGGCTTCACAGATACGCAGTATTTT. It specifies CASSTTGGFTDTQYF.

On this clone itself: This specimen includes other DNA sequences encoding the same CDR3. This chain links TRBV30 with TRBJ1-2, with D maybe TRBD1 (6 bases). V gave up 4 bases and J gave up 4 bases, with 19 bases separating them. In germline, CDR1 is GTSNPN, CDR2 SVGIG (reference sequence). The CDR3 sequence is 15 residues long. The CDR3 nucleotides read TGTGCCTGGACAGGGGATAGCTCTTACATCTATGGCTACACCTTC. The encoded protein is CAWTGDSSYIYGYTF.

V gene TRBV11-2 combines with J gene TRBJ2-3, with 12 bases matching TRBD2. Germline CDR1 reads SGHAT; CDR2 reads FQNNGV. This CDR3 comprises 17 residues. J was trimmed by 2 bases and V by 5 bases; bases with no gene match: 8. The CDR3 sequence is CASSPGTSGPFTDTQYF. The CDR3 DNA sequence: TGTGCCAGCAGCCCAGGGACTAGCGGGCCCTTCACAGATACGCAGTATTTT. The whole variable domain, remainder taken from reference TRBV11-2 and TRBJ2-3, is EAGVAQSPRYKIIEKRQSVAFWCNPISGHATLYWYQQILGQGPKLLIQFQNNGVVDDSQLPKDRFSAERLKGVDSTLKIQPAKLEDSAVYLCASSPGTSGPFTDTQYFGPGTRLTVL.

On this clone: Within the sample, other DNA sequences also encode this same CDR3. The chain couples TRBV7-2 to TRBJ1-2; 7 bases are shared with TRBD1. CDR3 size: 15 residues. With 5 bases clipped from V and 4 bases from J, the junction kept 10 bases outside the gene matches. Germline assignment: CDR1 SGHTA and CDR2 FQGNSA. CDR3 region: CASSQGGGRGYGYTF. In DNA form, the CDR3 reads TGTGCCAGCAGCCAGGGGGGGGGCCGGGGCTATGGCTACACCTTC.

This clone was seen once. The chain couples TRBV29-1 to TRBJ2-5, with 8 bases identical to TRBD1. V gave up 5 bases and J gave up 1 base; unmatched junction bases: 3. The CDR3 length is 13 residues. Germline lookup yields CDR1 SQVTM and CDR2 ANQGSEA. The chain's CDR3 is CSVYRGAQETQYF. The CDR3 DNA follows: TGCAGCGTTTACAGGGGGGCCCAAGAGACCCAGTACTTC.

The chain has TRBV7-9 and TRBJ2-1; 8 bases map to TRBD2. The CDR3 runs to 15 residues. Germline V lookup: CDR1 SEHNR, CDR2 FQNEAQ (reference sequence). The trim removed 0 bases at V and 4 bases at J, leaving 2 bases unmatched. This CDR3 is CASSLASGGYNEQFF. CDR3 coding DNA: TGTGCCAGCAGCTTAGCCAGCGGGGGTTACAATGAGCAGTTCTTC.

The CDR3, as DNA: TGCGCCAGCAGCCAAGATCTGGGGGTTAGTGAAAAACTGTTTTTT. It specifies CASSQDLGVSEKLFF. V usage is TRBV4-1 and J usage is TRBJ1-4; D perhaps matches TRBD1 (5 bases). CDR3 length: 15 residues. V was shortened by 0 bases and J by 7 bases, with 12 bases between the two germline ends. Germline V gene lookup returns CDR1 MGHRA and CDR2 YSYEKL.

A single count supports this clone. Here the CDR3 reads CASTNAGGRGTTGELFF. The CDR3 DNA follows: TGTGCCAGTACTAACGCGGGAGGGCGGGGGACCACCGGGGAGCTGTTTTTT. The chain is built from TRBV19 and TRBJ2-2; 9 positions match TRBD2. The V segment lost 7 bases and the J segment 4 bases; nucleotides outside the gene matches: 13. Germline-derived CDR1 and CDR2 are LNHDA and SQIVND (reference sequence). The CDR3 length is 17 residues.

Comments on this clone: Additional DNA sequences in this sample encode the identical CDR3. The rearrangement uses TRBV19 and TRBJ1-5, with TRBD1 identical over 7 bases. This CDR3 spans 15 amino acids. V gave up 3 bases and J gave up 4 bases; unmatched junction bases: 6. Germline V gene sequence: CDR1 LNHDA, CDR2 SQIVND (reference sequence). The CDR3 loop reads CASSIGTVGNQPQHF. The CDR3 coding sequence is TGTGCCAGTAGTATCGGGACAGTCGGGAATCAGCCCCAGCATTTT.

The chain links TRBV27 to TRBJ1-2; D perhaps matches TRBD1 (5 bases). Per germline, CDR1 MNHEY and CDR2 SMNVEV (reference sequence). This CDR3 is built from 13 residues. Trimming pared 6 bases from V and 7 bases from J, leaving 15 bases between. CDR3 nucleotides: TGTGCCAGCAGCCTAAGGGACTCCACTGGCTACACCTTC. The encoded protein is CASSLRDSTGYTF.

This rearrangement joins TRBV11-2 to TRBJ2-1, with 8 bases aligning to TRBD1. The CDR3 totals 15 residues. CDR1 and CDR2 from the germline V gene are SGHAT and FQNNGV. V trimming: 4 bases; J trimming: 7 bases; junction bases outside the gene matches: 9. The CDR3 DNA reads TGTGCCAGCAGCTGGGTAGACAGGGGTTCGAATGAGCAGTTCTTC. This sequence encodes CASSWVDRGSNEQFF.

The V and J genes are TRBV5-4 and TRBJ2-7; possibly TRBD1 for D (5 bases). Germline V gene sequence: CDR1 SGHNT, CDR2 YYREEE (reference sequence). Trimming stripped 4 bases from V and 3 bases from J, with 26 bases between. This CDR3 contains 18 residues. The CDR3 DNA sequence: TGTGCCAGCAGCAACGTGGGCAGGGCGATCACCGCGTACTACGAGCAGTACTTC. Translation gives CASSNVGRAITAYYEQYF.

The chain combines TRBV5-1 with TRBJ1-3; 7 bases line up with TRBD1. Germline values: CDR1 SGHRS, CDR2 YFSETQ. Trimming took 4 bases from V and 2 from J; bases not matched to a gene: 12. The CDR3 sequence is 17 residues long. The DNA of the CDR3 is TGCGCCAGCAGCGGAGGGTCCCGGGACAGTACTGGAAACACCATATATTTT. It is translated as CASSGGSRDSTGNTIYF.

This CDR3 reads CASRRVPYEQYF. The CDR3, as DNA: TGTGCCAGCAGGAGGGTACCCTACGAGCAGTACTTC. The chain recombines TRBV6-5 with TRBJ2-7; possibly TRBD2 for D (5 bases). The CDR3 covers 12 residues. In germline, CDR1 is MNHEY, CDR2 SVGAGI. Trimming took off 6 bases at V and 2 bases at J, with 8 bases between the two ends.